This TCR beta chain is from a study of CD8 T cells in ankylosing spondylitis. In TCRdb, the 5' RACE reads were re-called with MiXCR into one record per CDR3 protein. In the table there are about 540,000 distinct CDR3 sequences, roughly 13% of which are singletons. The CDR3 is 14 amino acids. The V gene's germline CDR1 is WNHNN and CDR2 SYGVQD (reference sequence). Trimming took off 2 bases at V and 5 bases at J, with 10 bases between the two ends. General observations from the study: For ankylosing spondylitis blood, a TCR beta motif of several highly homologous variants appeared characteristic.

Turning to this clonotype: The antigen remains unidentified.

The sequenced sample consisted of blood, either unsorted or a sorted T cell fraction (not recorded which). V is TRBV10-1 and J is TRBJ2-1; D perhaps matches TRBD2 (6 bases). The receptor was isolated from a male donor with ankylosing spondylitis. For the CDR3, the DNA is TGCGCCAGCAGTGAGACGGGAGCTAACAATGAGCAGTTCTTC. It specifies CASSETGANNEQFF.